These 30 T cell receptor beta chains were all obtained from the same sample, sequenced in a study of cytomegalovirus exposure and HLA in healthy donors. PCR used 60 Vbeta primers and 13 Jbeta primers. Using immunoSEQ multiplex PCR, the repertoire was profiled, and TCRdb retains in-frame clones only, with some absent. The sample lists 60,000 to 95,000 clones, roughly 84% seen once, with over 15% in the top ten. The specimen was PBMCs. These TCRs come from a man in his 70s in good health and CMV-seropositive.

V is TRBV18 and J is TRBJ2-7; TRBD1 matches 7 bases. V lost 3 bases, J lost 2 bases, and 7 bases stayed unmatched. CDR1 and CDR2 (germline): KGHSH, LQKENI. The CDR3 is 15 amino acids. The CDR3 DNA reads TGTGCCAGCTCACCTGAACTAACAGGGGCCTACGAGCAGTACTTC. It yields the protein CASSPELTGAYEQYF.

The chain carries TRBV14 and TRBJ2-2; the D gene is possibly TRBD2 (5 bases). V was shortened by 4 bases and J by 6 bases, with 18 bases between the two germline ends. The CDR3 loop spans 16 amino acids. Germline loops: CDR1 SGHDN, CDR2 FVKESK. CDR3 loop: CASSPFSKPGAGELFF. CDR3 sequence (DNA): TGTGCCAGCAGCCCCTTTTCGAAGCCCGGGGCCGGGGAGCTGTTTTTT.

This rearrangement joins TRBV9 to TRBJ1-2; D is unresolved. Trimming left V 0 bases short and J 0 bases short, with 6 bases between. Germline CDR1 reads SGDLS; CDR2 reads YYNGEE. The CDR3 is 14 amino acids. Here the CDR3 DNA reads TGTGCCAGCAGCGTAGAAACTACTAACTATGGCTACACCTTC. The encoded protein is CASSVETTNYGYTF.

The rearrangement links TRBV7-6 to TRBJ2-5; D is unclear. Germline CDR1 reads SGHVS; CDR2 reads FNYEAQ. CDR3 size: 11 residues. V was pared by 3 bases and J by 6 bases, with 5 bases between. CDR3 DNA sequence: TGTGCCAGCAGCTTTAGCCAGACCCAGTACTTC. Amino acids: CASSFSQTQYF.

The V and J genes are TRBV7-3 and TRBJ2-7; 9 bases fit TRBD1. The CDR3 runs to 15 residues. J was trimmed by 4 bases and V by 3 bases; bases with no gene match: 7. Germline V gene lookup returns CDR1 SGHTA and CDR2 FQGTGA. CDR3 sequence: CASSLTGTGSYEQYF. DNA for the CDR3: TGTGCCAGCAGCTTGACCGGGACAGGGTCGTACGAGCAGTACTTC.

V is TRBV5-4 and J is TRBJ2-1, with 9 bases that match TRBD2. The CDR3 spans 15 residues. V lost 4 bases, J lost 8 bases, and 10 bases stayed unmatched. Germline V gene data show CDR1 as SGHNT and CDR2 as YYREEE (reference sequence). CDR3 DNA sequence: TGTGCCAGCAGCGGGACCGGGACTAGCATCTATGAGCAGTTCTTC. This sequence encodes CASSGTGTSIYEQFF.

The rearrangement joins TRBV19 to TRBJ1-1, with 8 bases matching TRBD1. The CDR3 length is 16 residues. Germline-derived CDR1 and CDR2 are LNHDA and SQIVND (reference sequence). V trimming: 5 bases; J trimming: 3 bases; junction bases outside the gene matches: 11. The CDR3 is CASSSWTGLTYTEAFF. CDR3 nucleotides: TGTGCCAGTAGTTCCTGGACAGGGCTGACTTACACTGAAGCTTTCTTT.

The V gene is TRBV7-9, the J gene TRBJ1-4; 11 nucleotides line up with TRBD1. The CDR3 length is 17 residues. Germline values: CDR1 SEHNR, CDR2 FQNEAQ (reference sequence). The V segment lost 5 bases and the J segment 7 bases; nucleotides outside the gene matches: 12. The CDR3 here is CASSLSGTGGLSEKLFF. CDR3 sequence (DNA): TGTGCCAGCAGCCTGTCCGGGACAGGGGGATTGAGTGAAAAACTGTTTTTT.

As concerns this clone: The sample contains more than one DNA sequence encoding this CDR3. The CDR3 region has the DNA TGCGCCAGCAGCTTTACAGGGTCCTCTGGGGCCAACGTCCTGACTTTC. As protein: CASSFTGSSGANVLTF. The V call is TRBV5-1, the J call TRBJ2-6, with a possible D match to TRBD1 (6 bases). Between the trimmed V and J ends, which lost 2 bases and 0 bases, there was a span of 9 bases. CDR1 is SGHRS and CDR2 is YFSETQ in the germline V gene. CDR3 length: 16 amino acids.

This clone came up a few times. The chain's CDR3 is CASRAGGPAGGAEAFF. CDR3 DNA sequence: TGTGCCAGCAGGGCAGGGGGCCCCGCAGGAGGTGCTGAAGCTTTCTTT. The rearrangement links TRBV28 to TRBJ1-1; the match to TRBD1 covers 8 bases. This CDR3 has 16 amino acids. Germline V gene data show CDR1 as MDHEN and CDR2 as SYDVKM. The J segment lost 6 bases and the V segment lost 6 bases, leaving 15 bases of the junction unmatched.

The chain uses TRBV2 and TRBJ1-6, with 8 nucleotides matching TRBD1. V trimming: 6 bases; J trimming: 10 bases; junction bases outside the gene matches: 11. From germline, CDR1 is SNHLY and CDR2 FYNNEI. The CDR3 has 15 amino acids. The CDR3 DNA sequence: TGTGCCAGCAGCTCCGAGACAGGGGTGCGGTCACCCCTCCACTTT. Its protein is CASSSETGVRSPLHF.

The chain uses TRBV7-2 and TRBJ2-3; D is ambiguous. Germline-derived CDR1 and CDR2 are SGHTA and FQGNSA. The CDR3 has 14 residues. With 5 bases removed from V and 2 bases from J, the gap between germline ends came to 11 bases. This CDR3 is CASSPTVNTDTQYF. The CDR3 DNA follows: TGTGCCAGCAGCCCTACGGTCAACACAGATACGCAGTATTTT.

The genes are TRBV4-1 and TRBJ2-7; 9 nucleotides align to TRBD2. Germline loops: CDR1 MGHRA, CDR2 YSYEKL. V dropped 3 bases and J dropped 3; count of bases not matched to a gene: 6. The CDR3 sequence is 15 residues long. The CDR3, as DNA: TGCGCCAGCAGCCATGACGCAGCGGGAGGCTACGAGCAGTACTTC. Translated: CASSHDAAGGYEQYF.

The chain combines TRBV28 with TRBJ1-2; 8 nucleotides align to TRBD1. In germline, CDR1 is MDHEN, CDR2 SYDVKM. V lost 1 base to trimming and J lost 8 bases; unmatched junction nucleotides: 12. The length of the CDR3 is 16 residues. CDR3 bases: TGTGCCAGCAGTTTATACCGGACAGGGAAGACCTCGGGCTACACCTTC. It is translated as CASSLYRTGKTSGYTF.

This rearrangement joins TRBV9 to TRBJ2-5; D may be TRBD2 (6 bases). With 6 bases removed from V and 5 bases from J, the gap between germline ends came to 14 bases. This CDR3 region has 13 residues. Germline CDR1 is SGDLS and CDR2 is YYNGEE. The CDR3 is CASNAGGRETQYF. DNA of the CDR3: TGTGCCAGCAACGCTGGAGGGAGGGAGACCCAGTACTTC.

V and J are TRBV4-1 and TRBJ2-7, with 12 bases identical to TRBD2. Germline CDR1 reads MGHRA; CDR2 reads YSYEKL. This CDR3 contains 15 residues. V lost 1 base to trimming and J lost 4 bases; unmatched junction nucleotides: 2. This chain's CDR3 is CASSQATSGGYEQYF. The DNA of the CDR3 is TGCGCCAGCAGCCAAGCGACTAGCGGGGGATACGAGCAGTACTTC.

The chain has TRBV7-9 and TRBJ1-5; 9 bases match TRBD1. Germline assignment: CDR1 SEHNR and CDR2 FQNEAQ (reference sequence). Trimming removed 5 bases from V and 8 bases from J; junction bases left unmatched: 7. This CDR3 region has 14 residues. The CDR3, as DNA: TGTGCCAGCAGCCGAGGACAGGGGACGGAGCCCCAGCATTTT. It translates to CASSRGQGTEPQHF.

The chain has TRBV28 and TRBJ1-5; D possibly corresponds to TRBD1 (6 bases). The germline V gene encodes CDR1 MDHEN and CDR2 SYDVKM. Trimming stripped 4 bases from V and 9 bases from J, with 16 bases between. The CDR3 is made up of 14 amino acids. This chain's CDR3 is CASSYLTGDGPQHF. In nucleotides, the CDR3 is TGTGCCAGCAGTTATTTGACAGGCGATGGGCCCCAGCATTTT.

The V call is TRBV7-8, the J call TRBJ2-1, with D tentatively TRBD2 (6 bases). V gave up 5 bases and J gave up 11 bases, with 16 bases separating them. Germline V gene data show CDR1 as SGHVS and CDR2 as FQNEAQ. The CDR3 covers 13 residues. The CDR3 DNA reads as TGTGCCAGCAGCCCCCATCTGGGGGGTAAGCAGTTCTTC. Translation gives CASSPHLGGKQFF.

The CDR3 is CASSLGTSGPPGELFF. As DNA, the CDR3 is TGTGCCAGCAGCTTAGGGACTAGCGGGCCCCCCGGGGAGCTGTTTTTT. The chain uses TRBV5-4 and TRBJ2-2, with 12 positions matching TRBD2. Germline V gene data show CDR1 as SGHNT and CDR2 as YYREEE (reference sequence). CDR3 length: 16 residues. V lost 2 bases and J lost 6; bases outside the gene matches: 5.

V gene TRBV6-1 combines with J gene TRBJ1-2; D is perhaps TRBD1 (6 bases). V lost 6 bases, J lost 3 bases, and 14 bases lay in between. The CDR3 contains 14 residues. Germline V CDR1 and CDR2: MNHNS, SASEGT. The CDR3 here is CASRPQGRDYGYTF. The CDR3 DNA is TGTGCCAGCAGGCCCCAGGGGCGCGACTATGGCTACACCTTC.

The rearrangement links TRBV25-1 to TRBJ2-2, with D uncertain. The CDR3 sequence is 13 residues long. Per the germline V gene, CDR1 is MGHDK and CDR2 is SYGVNS. Trimming removed 6 bases at V and 4 bases at J, with 9 bases between. DNA for the CDR3: TGTGCCAGCAGGGCCCAGGTCACCGGGGAGCTGTTTTTT. It encodes CASRAQVTGELFF.

The chain employs TRBV7-3 and TRBJ2-3; tentatively, D is TRBD2 (6 bases). This CDR3 contains 14 residues. V lost 5 bases to trimming and J lost 0 bases, with 9 bases between them. Germline CDR1 reads SGHTA; CDR2 reads FQGTGA. The CDR3 loop is CASSAGPSTDTQYF. The CDR3 nucleotides read TGTGCCAGCAGCGCGGGGCCAAGCACAGATACGCAGTATTTT.

The count of this clone is one. The rearrangement uses TRBV18 and TRBJ1-1; 7 bases fit TRBD1. Germline values: CDR1 KGHSH, CDR2 LQKENI. V lost 2 bases, J lost 5 bases, and 5 bases stayed unmatched. CDR3 size: 14 residues. CDR3 amino acids: CASSPGQERTEAFF. In nucleotides, the CDR3 is TGTGCCAGCTCACCAGGACAGGAGAGAACTGAAGCTTTCTTT.

The chain couples TRBV18 to TRBJ1-4; maybe TRBD1 (5 bases). The germline V gene encodes CDR1 KGHSH and CDR2 LQKENI. CDR3 length equals 13 residues. Trimming took 2 bases from V and 7 from J, leaving 8 bases between them. In DNA form, the CDR3 reads TGTGCCAGCTCACCAACGCAGGGTGAAAAACTGTTTTTT. Its translation: CASSPTQGEKLFF.

The chain's CDR3 is CASSYRQGAEAFF. The CDR3 region has the DNA TGTGCCAGCAGCTACAGACAGGGAGCTGAAGCTTTCTTT. The V and J genes are TRBV7-9 and TRBJ1-1; 7 positions match TRBD1. CDR1 and CDR2 (germline): SEHNR, FQNEAQ (reference sequence). The CDR3 runs to 13 residues. V shed 4 bases, J shed 6 bases, and the junction held 5 bases outside the gene matches. Drawing the rest from reference TRBV7-9 and TRBJ1-1, the complete variable domain is DTGVSQNPRHKITKRGQNVTFRCDPISEHNRLYWYRQTLGQGPEFLTYFQNEAQLEKSRLLSDRFSAERPKGSFSTLEIQRTEQGDSAMYLCASSYRQGAEAFFGQGTRLTVV.

The J gene is TRBJ2-1, the V gene TRBV7-3, with a weak D call TRBD2 (6 bases). Germline V lookup: CDR1 SGHTA, CDR2 FQGTGA. This CDR3 region has 13 residues. V lost 5 bases, J lost 9 bases, and 14 bases lay in between. CDR3 amino acids: CASSPPAGREQFF. In DNA form, the CDR3 reads TGTGCCAGCAGCCCCCCCGCGGGGCGTGAGCAGTTCTTC. Combining the CDR3 with reference TRBV7-3 and TRBJ2-1 gives the whole variable domain GAGVSQTPSNKVTEKGKYVELRCDPISGHTALYWYRQSLGQGPEFLIYFQGTGAADDSGLPNDRFFAVRPEGSVSTLKIQRTERGDSAVYLCASSPPAGREQFFGPGTRLTVL.

J is TRBJ2-3 and V is TRBV10-3, with TRBD2 identical over 12 bases. J was trimmed by 5 bases and V by 5 bases; bases with no gene match: 5. In germline, CDR1 is ENHRY, CDR2 SYGVKD. The CDR3 length is 15 residues. In nucleotides, the CDR3 is TGTGCCATCAGTCTAGCGGGAGGGTTAGGAGATACGCAGTATTTT. Translation gives CAISLAGGLGDTQYF.

V gene TRBV6-1 combines with J gene TRBJ1-2; TRBD1 matches at 8 bases. Germline V gene sequence: CDR1 MNHNS, CDR2 SASEGT. The V segment lost 8 bases and the J segment 8 bases; nucleotides outside the gene matches: 10. This CDR3 comprises 13 residues. The DNA for the CDR3 is TGTGCCAGCTTAGGGCAGGGGGCTACGGGCTACACCTTC. Encoded protein: CASLGQGATGYTF.

This clone was recorded once. V is TRBV5-1 and J is TRBJ2-7; 12 bases align to TRBD2. Losses at the gene ends were 0 bases for V and 6 bases for J; bases not matched to a gene: 7. Germline V gene lookup returns CDR1 SGHRS and CDR2 YFSETQ. This CDR3 is built from 16 residues. The chain's CDR3 is CASSLGLGLAGIEQYF. CDR3 nucleotide sequence: TGCGCCAGCAGCTTGGGTCTGGGACTAGCGGGTATCGAGCAGTACTTC.